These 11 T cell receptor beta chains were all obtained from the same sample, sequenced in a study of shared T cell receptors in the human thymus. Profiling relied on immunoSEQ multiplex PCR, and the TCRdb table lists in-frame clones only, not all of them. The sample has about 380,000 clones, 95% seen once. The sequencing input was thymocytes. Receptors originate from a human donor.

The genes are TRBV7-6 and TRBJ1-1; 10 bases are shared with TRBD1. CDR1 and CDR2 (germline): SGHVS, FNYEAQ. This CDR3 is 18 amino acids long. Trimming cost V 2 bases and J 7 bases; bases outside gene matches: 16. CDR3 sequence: CASSLNRDRGYRSSEAFF. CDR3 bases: TGTGCCAGCAGCTTAAACCGGGACAGGGGTTATCGGTCGAGTGAAGCTTTCTTT.

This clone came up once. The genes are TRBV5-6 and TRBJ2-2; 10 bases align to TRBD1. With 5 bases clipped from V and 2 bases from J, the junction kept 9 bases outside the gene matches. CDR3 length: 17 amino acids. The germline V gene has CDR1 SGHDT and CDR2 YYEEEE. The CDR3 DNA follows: TGTGCCAGCAGAGATGACAGGGGGCTAGAAAACACCGGGGAGCTGTTTTTT. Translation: CASRDDRGLENTGELFF.

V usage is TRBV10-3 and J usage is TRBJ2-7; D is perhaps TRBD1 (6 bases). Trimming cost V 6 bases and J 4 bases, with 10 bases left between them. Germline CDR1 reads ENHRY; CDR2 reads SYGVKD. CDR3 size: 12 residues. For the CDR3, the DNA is TGTGCCATCAGCAGGACAGCTTACGAGCAGTACTTC. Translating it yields CAISRTAYEQYF.

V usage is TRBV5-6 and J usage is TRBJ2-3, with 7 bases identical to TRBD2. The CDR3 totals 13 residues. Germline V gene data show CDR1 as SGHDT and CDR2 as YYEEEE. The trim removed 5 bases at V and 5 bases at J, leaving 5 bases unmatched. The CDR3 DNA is TGTGCCAGCAGTCTTTCTAGCGGAGATACGCAGTATTTT. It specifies CASSLSSGDTQYF.

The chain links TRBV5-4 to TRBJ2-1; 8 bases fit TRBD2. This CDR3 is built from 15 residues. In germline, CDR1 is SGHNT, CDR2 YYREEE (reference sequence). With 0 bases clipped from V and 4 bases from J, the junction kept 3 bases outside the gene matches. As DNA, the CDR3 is TGTGCCAGCAGCTTGGCCAGCGGGGGTTACAATGAGCAGTTCTTC. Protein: CASSLASGGYNEQFF. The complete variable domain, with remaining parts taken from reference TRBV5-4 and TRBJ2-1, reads ETGVTQSPTHLIKTRGQQVTLRCSSQSGHNTVSWYQQALGQGPQFIFQYYREEENGRGNFPPRFSGLQFPNYSSELNVNALELDDSALYLCASSLASGGYNEQFFGPGTRLTVL.

CDR3 DNA sequence: TGTGCCAGCAGTTTACGGGGTAAGACGCTGACTGAAGCTTTCTTT. Its protein product is CASSLRGKTLTEAFF. The V call is TRBV28, the J call TRBJ1-1; D gene uncertain. Germline CDR1 and CDR2: MDHEN and SYDVKM. Trimming left V 2 bases short and J 5 bases short, with 15 bases between. The length of the CDR3 is 15 residues.

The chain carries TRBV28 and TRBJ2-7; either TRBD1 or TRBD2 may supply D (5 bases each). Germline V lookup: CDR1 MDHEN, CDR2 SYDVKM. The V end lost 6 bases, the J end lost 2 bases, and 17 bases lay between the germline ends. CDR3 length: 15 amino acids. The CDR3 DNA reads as TGTGCCAGCAGACCGGGGCCTTCCATACCCTACGAGCAGTACTTC. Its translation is CASRPGPSIPYEQYF.

Here the CDR3 reads CASSPSIFRGSYEQYF. The CDR3 nucleotides are TGTGCCAGCAGCCCCAGTATATTCAGGGGATCGTACGAGCAGTACTTC. The chain joins TRBV11-2 to TRBJ2-7; tentative D call: TRBD1 (6 bases). CDR3 size: 16 residues. From germline, CDR1 is SGHAT and CDR2 FQNNGV. The ends were cut back, 5 bases at V and 4 bases at J, with 21 bases in the middle.

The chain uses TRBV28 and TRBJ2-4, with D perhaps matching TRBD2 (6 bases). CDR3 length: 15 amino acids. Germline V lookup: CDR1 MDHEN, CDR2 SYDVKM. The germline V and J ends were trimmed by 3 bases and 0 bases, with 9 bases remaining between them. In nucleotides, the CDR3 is TGTGCCAGCAGTTTTGGAGGGGTAGCCAAAAACATTCAGTACTTC. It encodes CASSFGGVAKNIQYF.

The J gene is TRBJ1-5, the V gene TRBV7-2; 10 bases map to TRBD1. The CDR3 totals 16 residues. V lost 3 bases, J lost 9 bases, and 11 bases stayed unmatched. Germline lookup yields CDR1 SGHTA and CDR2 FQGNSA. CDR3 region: CASSFGIGTGVGPQHF. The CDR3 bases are TGTGCCAGCAGCTTTGGCATCGGGACAGGGGTTGGGCCCCAGCATTTT.

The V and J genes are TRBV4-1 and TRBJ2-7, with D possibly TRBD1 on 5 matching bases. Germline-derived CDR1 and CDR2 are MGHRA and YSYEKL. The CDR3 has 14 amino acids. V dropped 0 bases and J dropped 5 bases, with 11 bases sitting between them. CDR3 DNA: TGCGCCAGCAGCCAAGACAGGGAAGTGAACGAGCAGTACTTC. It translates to CASSQDREVNEQYF.